This TCR beta chain was identified in a study of blood T cell repertoires in COVID-19. Germline V CDR1 and CDR2: SGHRS, YFSETQ. Losses at the gene ends were 0 bases for V and 3 bases for J; bases not matched to a gene: 8. This CDR3 spans 17 amino acids. Original processing methods: Reference gene primer amplification yielded estimated nucleated cell counts. Repertoires were generated with immunoSEQ multiplex PCR, while TCRdb's copy carries only in-frame clones and drops some. The V and J calls and the clone size are those of that table, but D and trimming were determined from the DNA. The sample lists 330,000 or so clones; around 87% were seen once. Living in 24 US areas, the participants were between about 18 and 100 years of age.

The TCR was taken from a man in his forties in a cohort exposed to, infected with or recovered from COVID-19 (not recorded which). The V and J genes are TRBV5-1 and TRBJ1-2; 10 bases map to TRBD1. Sequencing input: PBMCs or T cells enriched from blood (not recorded which). The CDR3 nucleotides read TGCGCCAGCAGCTTGGATGGAAGGACAGGGGGTCACTATGGCTACACCTTC. Translation: CASSLDGRTGGHYGYTF.